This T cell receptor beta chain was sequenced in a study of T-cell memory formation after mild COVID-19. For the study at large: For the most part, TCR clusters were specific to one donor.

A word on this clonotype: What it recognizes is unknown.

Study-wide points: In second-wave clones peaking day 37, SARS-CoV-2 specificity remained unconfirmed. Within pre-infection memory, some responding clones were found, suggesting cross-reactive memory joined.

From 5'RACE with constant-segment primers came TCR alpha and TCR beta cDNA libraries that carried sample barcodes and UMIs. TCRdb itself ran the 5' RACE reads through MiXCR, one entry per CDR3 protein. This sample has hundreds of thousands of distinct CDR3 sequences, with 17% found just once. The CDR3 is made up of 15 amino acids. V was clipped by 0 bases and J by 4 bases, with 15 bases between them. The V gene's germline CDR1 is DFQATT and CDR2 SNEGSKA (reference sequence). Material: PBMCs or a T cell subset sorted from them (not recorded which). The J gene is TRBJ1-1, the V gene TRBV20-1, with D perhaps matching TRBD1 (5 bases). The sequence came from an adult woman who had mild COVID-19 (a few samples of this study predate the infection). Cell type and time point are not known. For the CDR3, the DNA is TGCAGTGCTAGAGATGCCGGGAGGGGATCCACTGAAGCTTTCTTT. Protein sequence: CSARDAGRGSTEAFF.